This T cell receptor (beta chain) was sequenced during a study of radiotherapy plus CTLA-4 blockade in lung cancer. At the level of the study: Objective responses were documented in 15% to 20% of patients, with disease control in roughly 33%. Regarding the study as a whole: In blood, early T cell clone dynamics reportedly predicted response best, together with interferon-beta. After treatment with radiotherapy plus ipilimumab, TCR clones that came from the tumor expanded in blood.

As to this clone: Its specificity is not known.

TCRdb's table, derived via immunoSEQ multiplex PCR, lists solely in-frame clones and lacks some. The profile shows over 14,000 clones, approximately 89% of them singletons. The sequencing here drew on peripheral blood, taken from a patient treated with radiotherapy plus ipilimumab. The receptor was derived from a human donor with non-small cell lung cancer that progressed on radiotherapy plus ipilimumab. Some clones in this sample may be carry-over from other donors' samples.

This CDR3 is CASSEGQGWQPQHF. DNA for the CDR3: TGTGCCAGCAGTGAAGGGCAGGGTTGGCAGCCCCAGCATTTT. The chain has TRBV2 and TRBJ1-5; a weak D match, TRBD1 (5 bases). The V end lost 1 base, the J end lost 7 bases, and 11 bases lay between the germline ends. There are 14 residues in the CDR3. The germline V gene encodes CDR1 SNHLY and CDR2 FYNNEI. Variable domain in full (rest from reference TRBV2 and TRBJ1-5): EPEVTQTPSHQVTQMGQEVILRCVPISNHLYFYWYRQILGQKVEFLVSFYNNEISEKSEIFDDQFSVERPDGSNFTLKIRSTKLEDSAMYFCASSEGQGWQPQHFGDGTRLSIL.